The clone carrying this T cell receptor (beta chain) was picked up many times. Its antigen is as yet unknown. Researchers amplified the TCR beta CDR3 regions from RNA transcripts. The TCR CDR3 first-round RT-PCR relied on the HTBI primer set. Each CDR3 protein is one row after TCRdb ran MiXCR on the multiplex PCR reads. The table shows fewer than 500,000 distinct CDR3 sequences, with roughly 14% occurring only once. This record comes from a study of T cells in Graves' hyperthyroidism and ophthalmopathy. Looked up from germline, CDR1 is MDHEN and CDR2 is SYDVKM. The V end lost 6 bases, the J end lost 1 base, and 9 bases lay between the germline ends. The CDR3 totals 13 residues. Uncontrolled infection, other autoimmune disease, pregnancy or lactation excluded patients. PBMCs came from 8.5 to 10 ml fresh peripheral blood. Study-level points and caveats: Within blood appeared most thyroid clonotypes that had expanded above 0.001. Ophthalmopathy, which appeared later, was predicted by the model a median roughly 6.4 months before onset.

The source is a man aged 25 to 45 with Graves' hyperthyroidism that later progressed to Graves' ophthalmopathy. What was sequenced was blood. The chain recombines TRBV28 with TRBJ1-2, with unresolved D. The CDR3 coding sequence is TGTGCCAGCAGGGTTCACGTTAACTATGGCTACACCTTC. Translation gives CASRVHVNYGYTF.